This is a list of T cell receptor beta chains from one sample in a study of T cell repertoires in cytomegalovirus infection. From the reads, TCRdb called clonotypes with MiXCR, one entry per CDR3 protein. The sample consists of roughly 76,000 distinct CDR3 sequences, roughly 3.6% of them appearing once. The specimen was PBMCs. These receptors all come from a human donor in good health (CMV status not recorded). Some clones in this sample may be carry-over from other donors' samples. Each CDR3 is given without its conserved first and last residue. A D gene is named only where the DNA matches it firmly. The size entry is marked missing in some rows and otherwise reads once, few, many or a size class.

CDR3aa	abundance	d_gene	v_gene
ASSPSAAAYEQY	many	NA	TRBV6-1
ASSPDRLNHNQPQH	many	NA	TRBV28
ASSLARQRYNQPQH	many	NA	TRBV7-8
ASSLVGGGGAKNIQY	many	TRBD2	TRBV7-2
ASSFPSGGGTSGESSYEQY	many	TRBD2	TRBV7-2
ASTLLAGGGNEQF	many	TRBD2	TRBV6-1
VSSLDITDTQY	many	NA	TRBV5-5
ASSSWGKGDTEAF	many	NA	TRBV11-2
ASSIGSRGYT	many	NA	TRBV19
SARSQGGEQY	many	NA	TRBV20-1
ASNGATGELF	many	NA	TRBV6-1
ASSDRGNYNSPLH	many	TRBD1	TRBV2
ASSMDRAASYT	many	TRBD1	TRBV28
ASRRTGPQH	many	NA	TRBV6-2/TRBV6-3
ASSPLADSRATYEQY	NA	NA	TRBV18
SVRTSGGLDEQF	many	TRBD2	TRBV29-1
ASSSLGGGAYPQY	many	NA	TRBV7-8
ASSLTPGMGTEAF	many	NA	TRBV27
ASSQDLGGSSHTQY	many	NA	TRBV4-3
ASSGQGLVRGYT	many	TRBD1	TRBV6-2/TRBV6-3
ASSSRDRTNTEAF	many	NA	TRBV6-2/TRBV6-3
ASSSRDTNEKLF	many	NA	TRBV12-3/TRBV12-4
ASSPAVGNTIY	many	NA	TRBV27
ASSPRQLNTEAF	many	NA	TRBV11-1
ASSLAGRNTEAF	many	NA	TRBV7-9
ASSLQGTNDKLC	NA	NA	TRBV28
ASSLKGIYGYT	many	NA	TRBV28
ASGTQRYQPQH	many	NA	TRBV6-2/TRBV6-3
ASSYGSGRTEAF	many	NA	TRBV6-2/TRBV6-3
ASTSLMMDEQF	many	NA	TRBV7-2
ASSPRTDSGANVLT	many	NA	TRBV18
VIRGGNYEQY	many	TRBD2	TRBV6-1
ASSQATGRQPQH	many	NA	TRBV4-2
ASSLTATYNEQF	many	NA	TRBV7-2
ASSPMTGVTGELF	many	NA	TRBV7-3
AISESSRANEQF	many	NA	TRBV10-3